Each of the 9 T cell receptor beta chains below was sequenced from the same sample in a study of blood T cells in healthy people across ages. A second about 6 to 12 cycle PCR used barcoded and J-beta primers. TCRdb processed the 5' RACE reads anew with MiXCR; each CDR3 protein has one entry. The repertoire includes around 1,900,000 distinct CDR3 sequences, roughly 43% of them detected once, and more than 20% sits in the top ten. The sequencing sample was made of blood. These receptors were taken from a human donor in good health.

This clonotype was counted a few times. CDR3 DNA: TGCGCCAGCAGCTCCCAACGCGGACTAGCGGGACAAGAGACCCAGTACTTC. Amino acids: CASSSQRGLAGQETQYF. This sequence joins TRBV5-1 and TRBJ2-5, with 12 nucleotides matching TRBD2. The CDR3 runs to 17 residues. Germline-derived CDR1 and CDR2 are SGHRS and YFSETQ. V shed 3 bases and J 2 bases; nucleotides not matched to a gene: 8. The full variable domain, with the rest looked up from reference TRBV5-1 and TRBJ2-5, is KAGVTQTPRYLIKTRGQQVTLSCSPISGHRSVSWYQQTPGQGLQFLFEYFSETQRNKGNFPGRFSGRQFSNSRSEMNVSTLELGDSALYLCASSSQRGLAGQETQYFGPGTRLLVL.

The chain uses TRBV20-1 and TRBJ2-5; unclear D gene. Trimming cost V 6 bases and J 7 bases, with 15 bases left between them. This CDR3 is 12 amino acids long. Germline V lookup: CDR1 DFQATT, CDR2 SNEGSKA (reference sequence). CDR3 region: CSAPDGGGTQYF. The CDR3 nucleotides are TGCAGTGCACCGGACGGTGGTGGGACCCAGTACTTC.

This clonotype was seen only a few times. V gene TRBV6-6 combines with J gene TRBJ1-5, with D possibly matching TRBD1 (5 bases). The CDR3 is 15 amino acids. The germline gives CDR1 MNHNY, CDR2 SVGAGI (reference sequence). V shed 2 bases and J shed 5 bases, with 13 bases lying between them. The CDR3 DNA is TGTGCCAGCAGTTACGGGACCGGTGCAGATCAGCCCCAGCATTTT. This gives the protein CASSYGTGADQPQHF.

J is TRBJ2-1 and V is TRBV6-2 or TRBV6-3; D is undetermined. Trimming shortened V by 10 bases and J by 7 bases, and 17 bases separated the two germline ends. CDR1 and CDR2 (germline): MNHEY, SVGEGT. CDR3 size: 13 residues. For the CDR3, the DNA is TGTGCCACCCAGAACAGACCCACAAATGAGCAGTTCTTC. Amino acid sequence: CATQNRPTNEQFF.

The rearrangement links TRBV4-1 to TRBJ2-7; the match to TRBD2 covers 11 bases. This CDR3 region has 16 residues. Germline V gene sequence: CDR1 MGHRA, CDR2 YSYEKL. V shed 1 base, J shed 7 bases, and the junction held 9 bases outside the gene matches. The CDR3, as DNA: TGCGCCAGCAGCCAAGGGCCAACTAGCGGGAGCGGTGAGCAGTACTTC. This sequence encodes CASSQGPTSGSGEQYF.

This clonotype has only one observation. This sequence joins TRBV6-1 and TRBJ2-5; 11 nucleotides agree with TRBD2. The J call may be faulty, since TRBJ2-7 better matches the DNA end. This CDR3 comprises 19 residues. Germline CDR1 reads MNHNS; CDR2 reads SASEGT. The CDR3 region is CASSTTSPRLAGKPYEQYF. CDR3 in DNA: TGTGCCAGCAGTACAACTTCCCCTCGACTAGCGGGGAAACCCTACGAGCAGTACTTC.

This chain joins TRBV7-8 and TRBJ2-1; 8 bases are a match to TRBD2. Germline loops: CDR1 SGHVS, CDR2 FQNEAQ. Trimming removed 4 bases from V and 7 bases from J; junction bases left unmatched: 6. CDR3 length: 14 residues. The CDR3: CASSSTSVGNEQFF. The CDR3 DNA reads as TGTGCCAGCAGCTCGACTAGCGTCGGGAATGAGCAGTTCTTC.

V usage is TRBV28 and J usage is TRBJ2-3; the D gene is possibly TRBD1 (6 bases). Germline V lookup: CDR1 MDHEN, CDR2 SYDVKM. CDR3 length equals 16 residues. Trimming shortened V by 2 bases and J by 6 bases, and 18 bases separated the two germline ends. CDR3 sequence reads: CASSLQGLRGRDTQYF. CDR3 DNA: TGTGCCAGCAGTTTACAGGGGCTTAGAGGCCGGGATACGCAGTATTTT.

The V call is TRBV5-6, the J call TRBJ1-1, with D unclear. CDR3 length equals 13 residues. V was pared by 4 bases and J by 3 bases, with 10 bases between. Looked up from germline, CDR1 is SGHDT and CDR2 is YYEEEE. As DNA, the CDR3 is TGTGCCAGCAGCCGAGCCTTTTACACTGAAGCTTTCTTT. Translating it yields CASSRAFYTEAFF.